This T cell receptor (beta chain) was captured in a study of blood T cell repertoires in COVID-19. Those who participated ranged in age from roughly 18 to 90 years and resided in 24 US areas. Source study methods: Reference gene primer amplification gave estimated nucleated cell counts. Measured with immunoSEQ multiplex PCR; TCRdb has only the in-frame clones, and not every one. V, J and clone size are taken as reported in that table, and D and trimming were inferred from the DNA itself. The table records 190,000 or so clones, 75% to 90% of them present only once. The germline V gene has CDR1 SGDLS and CDR2 YYNGEE. The CDR3 loop spans 13 amino acids. V dropped 0 bases and J dropped 2 bases, with 4 bases sitting between them.

This clonotype was sampled from a young woman who had recovered from COVID-19. Sample: PBMCs or T cells enriched from blood (not recorded which). The V gene is TRBV9, the J gene TRBJ2-3; the D is unclear. For the CDR3, the DNA is TGTGCCAGCAGCGTAGCCGTCACAGATACGCAGTATTTT. Translation gives CASSVAVTDTQYF. Complete variable domain (other parts from reference TRBV9 and TRBJ2-3): DSGVTQTPKHLITATGQRVTLRCSPRSGDLSVYWYQQSLDQGLQFLIQYYNGEERAKGNILERFSAQQFPDLHSELNLSSLELGDSALYFCASSVAVTDTQYFGPGTRLTVL.